This T cell receptor (beta chain) originates from a study of shared clonotypes between healthy human individuals. Participating donors were healthy, HIV-negative adults free of recent acute infections or vaccinations. Extraction of genomic DNA in unsorted samples used about 90 million PBMCs. The repertoire was sequenced with immunoSEQ multiplex PCR; TCRdb's copy has only in-frame clones and lacks some. This sample has hundreds of thousands of clones, with around three quarters found just once. The sequenced material came from PBMCs. The sequence was collected from a woman aged 40 to 50 in good health. Some clones in this sample may be carry-over from other donors' samples.

The CDR3 DNA sequence: TGTGCCAGCAGCCCCGGGACAGGGAGGTTGGAGACCCAGTACTTC. Protein product: CASSPGTGRLETQYF. The V gene is TRBV28, the J gene TRBJ2-5; TRBD1 matches 9 bases. Germline V gene data show CDR1 as MDHEN and CDR2 as SYDVKM. This CDR3 contains 15 residues. The V and J ends lost 6 bases and 5 bases, in that order; junction bases with no gene match: 10.